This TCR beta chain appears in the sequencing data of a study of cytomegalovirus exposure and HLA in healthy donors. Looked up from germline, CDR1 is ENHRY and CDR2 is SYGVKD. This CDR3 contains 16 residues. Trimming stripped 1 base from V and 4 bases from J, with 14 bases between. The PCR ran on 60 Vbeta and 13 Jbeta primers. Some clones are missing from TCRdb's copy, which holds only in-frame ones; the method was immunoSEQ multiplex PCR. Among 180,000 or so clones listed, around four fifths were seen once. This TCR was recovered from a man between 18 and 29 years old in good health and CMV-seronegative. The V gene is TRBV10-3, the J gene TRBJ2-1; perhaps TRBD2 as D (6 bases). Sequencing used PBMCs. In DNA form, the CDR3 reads TGTGCCATCAGTGAGTTCACCGAAGGAGGGTACAATGAGCAGTTCTTC. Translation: CAISEFTEGGYNEQFF.